The 13 T cell receptor beta chains presented below share a single source sample, sequenced in a study of early T cells in non-severe SARS-CoV-2 infection. MiXCR, run by TCRdb on the 5' RACE reads, gives a single entry per CDR3 protein. Among tens of thousands of distinct CDR3 sequences listed, roughly 12% were seen once. The specimen comprised whole blood, sampled at baseline. The receptors here all came from an adult who was a healthcare worker with PCR-confirmed SARS-CoV-2 infection or an uninfected control (not recorded which).

The table lists this clonotype with a few counts. V is TRBV30 and J is TRBJ1-6, with 10 bases identical to TRBD1. Germline assignment: CDR1 GTSNPN and CDR2 SVGIG (reference sequence). The CDR3 is made up of 12 amino acids. The J segment lost 12 bases and the V segment lost 7 bases, leaving 6 bases of the junction unmatched. CDR3 loop: CASGQGLEPLHF. CDR3 in DNA: TGTGCCTCGGGACAGGGGTTGGAACCCCTCCACTTT. The full variable domain, rest sourced from reference TRBV30 and TRBJ1-6, is SQTIHQWPATLVQPVGSPLSLECTVEGTSNPNLYWYRQAAGRGLQLLFYSVGIGQISSEVPQNLSASRPQDRQFILSSKKLLLSDSGFYLCASGQGLEPLHFGNGTRLTVT.

This clonotype appeared a few times. This sequence joins TRBV11-2 and TRBJ2-2; either TRBD1 or TRBD2 may fit D (6 bases each). Per the germline V gene, CDR1 is SGHAT and CDR2 is FQNNGV. The length of the CDR3 is 13 residues. V lost 2 bases and J 6 bases, leaving 7 bases between the germline ends. CDR3: CASSLRGAGELFF. As DNA, the CDR3 is TGTGCCAGCAGCTTAAGGGGGGCCGGGGAGCTGTTTTTT.

This sequence joins TRBV7-7 and TRBJ2-5; TRBD2 agrees at 11 bases. The CDR3 contains 15 residues. Germline V gene data show CDR1 as SSHAT and CDR2 as FNYEAQ (reference sequence). V shed 5 bases, J shed 5 bases, and the junction held 7 bases outside the gene matches. Here the CDR3 reads CASSVIAGGQETQYF. In DNA form, the CDR3 reads TGTGCCAGCAGCGTTATAGCGGGGGGGCAGGAGACCCAGTACTTC. The whole variable domain, remainder taken from reference TRBV7-7 and TRBJ2-5, is GAGVSQSPRYKVTKRGQDVTLRCDPISSHATLYWYQQALGQGPEFLTYFNYEAQPDKSGLPSDRFSAERPEGSISTLTIQRTEQRDSAMYRCASSVIAGGQETQYFGPGTRLLVL.

The sample holds many counts of this clonotype. This chain uses TRBV5-4 with TRBJ1-1; no definite D call. The CDR3 consists of 14 residues. The V gene's germline CDR1 is SGHNT and CDR2 YYREEE (reference sequence). V was cut by 2 bases and J by 3 bases, with 11 bases left in between. CDR3 amino acids: CASSFDKGYTEAFF. The CDR3 DNA reads TGTGCCAGCAGCTTCGACAAGGGCTACACTGAAGCTTTCTTT.

This clonotype was seen a few times. The CDR3 nucleotides read TGCAGCGTTCCGACAGGCATCTATGGCTACACCTTC. Residues: CSVPTGIYGYTF. This chain connects TRBV29-1 to TRBJ1-2; the D gene is possibly TRBD1 (6 bases). Trimming took 5 bases from V and 4 from J, leaving 11 bases between them. Germline V CDR1 and CDR2: SQVTM, ANQGSEA. This CDR3 is 12 amino acids long.

The CDR3 DNA sequence: TGTGCCAGCAGCTTCACGGAGAACACTGAAGCTTTCTTT. Its translation: CASSFTENTEAFF. V is TRBV7-2 and J is TRBJ1-1; D is unclear. Germline values: CDR1 SGHTA, CDR2 FQGNSA. Trimming took off 3 bases at V and 1 base at J, with 6 bases between the two ends. The CDR3 sequence is 13 residues long.

This clonotype was seen a handful of times. The CDR3 DNA is TGTGCCAGCAGTTTGCGACAGACCACGTACGAGCAGTACTTC. Amino acids: CASSLRQTTYEQYF. This chain uses TRBV28 with TRBJ2-7, with a possible D match to TRBD1 (5 bases). CDR3 length: 14 amino acids. Germline V lookup: CDR1 MDHEN, CDR2 SYDVKM. Trimming cost V 3 bases and J 4 bases, with 13 bases left between them.

J is TRBJ2-7 and V is TRBV7-2, with 8 nucleotides matching TRBD2. Looked up from germline, CDR1 is SGHTA and CDR2 is FQGNSA. The ends lost 5 bases at V and 2 bases at J; junction bases unmatched: 11. The CDR3 spans 16 residues. CDR3 amino acids: CASSPNGGGIAYEQYF. The CDR3 DNA reads TGTGCCAGCAGCCCAAATGGCGGGGGGATTGCCTACGAGCAGTACTTC.

The rearrangement links TRBV9 to TRBJ1-1, with no clear D. Trimming removed 0 bases from V and 0 bases from J, with 3 bases in between. Germline V lookup: CDR1 SGDLS, CDR2 YYNGEE. This CDR3 comprises 13 residues. CDR3 coding DNA: TGTGCCAGCAGCGTAGCGATGAACACTGAAGCTTTCTTT. This encodes CASSVAMNTEAFF.

This clonotype was observed a few times. V and J are TRBV7-9 and TRBJ1-2; 11 bases agree with TRBD1. The CDR3 is 15 amino acids. Germline V gene sequence: CDR1 SEHNR, CDR2 FQNEAQ (reference sequence). Losses at the gene ends were 2 bases for V and 6 bases for J; bases not matched to a gene: 5. The CDR3 spells CASSLMGQGEDGYTF. For the CDR3, the DNA is TGTGCCAGCAGCTTAATGGGACAGGGGGAGGATGGCTACACCTTC.

The V and J genes are TRBV29-1 and TRBJ2-4; D gene ambiguous. CDR3 length: 12 amino acids. The germline gives CDR1 SQVTM, CDR2 ANQGSEA. Trimming left V 2 bases short and J 1 base short, with 3 bases between. The CDR3, as DNA: TGCAGCGTTGAATACGCCAAAAACATTCAGTACTTC. Translation: CSVEYAKNIQYF.

The table lists this clonotype with a few counts. The gene calls are TRBV12-2 and TRBJ1-3; the table's D call TRBD1 went unverified against the DNA. TRBV12-2 is a pseudogene segment. This CDR3 is 15 amino acids long. CDR3 in DNA: TGTGCAAGTCGCTTGTCGGGGGGCTCTGGAAACACCATATATTTT. It translates to CASRLSGGSGNTIYF.

This clonotype turned up a few times. The V and J genes are TRBV6-2 or TRBV6-3 and TRBJ2-7, with a tentative D call TRBD2 (6 bases). The CDR3 length is 13 residues. With 0 bases removed from V and 6 bases from J, the gap between germline ends came to 9 bases. CDR1 MNHEY and CDR2 SVGEGT come from the germline V gene. CDR3 in DNA: TGTGCCAGCAGTTACTCGGAGGGCAGCGAGCAGTACTTC. It specifies CASSYSEGSEQYF.